This T cell receptor (beta chain) was sequenced during a study of cytomegalovirus exposure and HLA in healthy donors. Study results and caveats: According to reports, the classifier identified cytomegalovirus status with high specificity and sensitivity. Specificity of a few CMV-associated chains for CMV antigens was verified in vitro. It was approximately 170 TCR beta chains that were listed as cytomegalovirus-associated.

The germline V gene has CDR1 SQVTM and CDR2 ANQGSEA. The CDR3 has 12 residues. With 8 bases removed from V and 6 bases from J, the gap between germline ends came to 16 bases. Assay used: immunoSEQ multiplex PCR; TCRdb lists only in-frame clones, some missing. The sample includes fewer than 90,000 clones, 94% of them seen just once. Notes on this clone: Its antigen is currently unknown.

The sample was PBMCs. The sequence came from a young woman in good health and CMV-seronegative. The chain combines TRBV29-1 with TRBJ1-2; D uncertain. The CDR3 sequence: CSYVEGEDGYTF. The CDR3 bases are TGCAGCTATGTGGAGGGAGAGGATGGCTACACCTTC.